These T cell receptor beta chains were read from a single sample in a study of blood T cell repertoires in COVID-19. Clones were read by immunoSEQ multiplex PCR, and TCRdb kept only the in-frame ones, dropping some. The repertoire has 200,000 to 300,000 clones, 88% of them found once; the top ten carry about 1.2%. Specimen: PBMCs or T cells enriched from blood (not recorded which). The receptor source for this set is a woman aged 40 to 50 with acute COVID-19. CDR3s include the opening cysteine and the closing phenylalanine or tryptophan. Each record gives: clone size, J gene, D gene, V gene, CDR3 DNA, CDR3 protein. The D gene is left open where the match is weak. Clone size, where shown, is once, few, many, or a class for clones that have expanded.

abundance: .; j_gene: TRBJ2-1; d_gene: .; v_gene: TRBV12-3/TRBV12-4; CDR3nt: TGTGCCAGCAGTCCGGCAATGGAGCGTGAGCAGTTCTTC; CDR3aa: CASSPAMEREQFF
abundance: few; j_gene: TRBJ1-6; d_gene: .; v_gene: TRBV28; CDR3nt: TGTGCCAGCACCCTGGGAGGCAGGGATAATTCACCCCTCCACTTT; CDR3aa: CASTLGGRDNSPLHF
abundance: .; j_gene: TRBJ2-5; d_gene: .; v_gene: TRBV7-2; CDR3nt: TGTGCCAGCAGCTCAGGGGCCCCAGAGACCCAGTACTTC; CDR3aa: CASSSGAPETQYF
abundance: once; j_gene: TRBJ2-5; d_gene: .; v_gene: TRBV5-1; CDR3nt: TGCGCCAGCAGCCCCGGGAGCTCAGAGACCCAGTACTTC; CDR3aa: CASSPGSSETQYF
abundance: .; j_gene: TRBJ1-6; d_gene: TRBD1; v_gene: TRBV7-9; CDR3nt: TGTGCCAGCAACTACCCAACGGAGGGGACAGGGGACTTTCGGTCCCTCCACTTT; CDR3aa: CASNYPTEGTGDFRSLHF
abundance: once; j_gene: TRBJ1-5; d_gene: .; v_gene: TRBV7-9; CDR3nt: TGTGCCAGCAGCTTCTATGGGAAGGGTGGACAGTTCAATCAGCCCCAGCATTTT; CDR3aa: CASSFYGKGGQFNQPQHF
abundance: .; j_gene: TRBJ2-1; d_gene: TRBD2; v_gene: TRBV27; CDR3nt: TGTGCCAGCAGTTTATTATCAGAGACTAGCGGAACGTACAATGAGCAGTTCTTC; CDR3aa: CASSLLSETSGTYNEQFF
abundance: few; j_gene: TRBJ2-1; d_gene: TRBD2; v_gene: TRBV7-7; CDR3nt: TGTGCTAGCAGCACCACCCTAGCGGGAAATCCCGTTGAGCAGTTCTTC; CDR3aa: CASSTTLAGNPVEQFF
abundance: once; j_gene: TRBJ1-3; d_gene: .; v_gene: TRBV9; CDR3nt: TGTGCCAGCAGCGCTGACGCCTCAGGGGCCTACTCTGGAAACACCATATATTTT; CDR3aa: CASSADASGAYSGNTIYF
abundance: .; j_gene: TRBJ1-6; d_gene: .; v_gene: TRBV2; CDR3nt: TGTGCCAGCAGTGAAATTTTTACAGGGAGAGACTCACCCCTCCACTTT; CDR3aa: CASSEIFTGRDSPLHF
abundance: .; j_gene: TRBJ1-1; d_gene: .; v_gene: TRBV10-3; CDR3nt: TGTGCCATCAGTGACAGCAGAGGCACTGAAGCTTTCTTT; CDR3aa: CAISDSRGTEAFF
abundance: .; j_gene: TRBJ2-1; d_gene: .; v_gene: TRBV11-3; CDR3nt: TGTGCCAGCAGCCTAGTGGCCGACAATGAGCAGTTCTTC; CDR3aa: CASSLVADNEQFF
abundance: few; j_gene: TRBJ1-4; d_gene: .; v_gene: TRBV11-2; CDR3nt: TGTGCCAGCAGCTATGGACAGTCATCTGAAAAACTGTTTTTT; CDR3aa: CASSYGQSSEKLFF
abundance: once; j_gene: TRBJ1-2; d_gene: .; v_gene: TRBV29-1; CDR3nt: TGCAGCGTTGAAACAGGGATAGATTATGGCTACACCTTC; CDR3aa: CSVETGIDYGYTF
abundance: once; j_gene: TRBJ2-4; d_gene: .; v_gene: TRBV27; CDR3nt: TGTGCCAGCAGTAGGACAGCAACGCTAAACATTCAGTACTTC; CDR3aa: CASSRTATLNIQYF
abundance: .; j_gene: TRBJ2-1; d_gene: TRBD2; v_gene: TRBV19; CDR3nt: TGTGCCAGTAGCAGAGGAACACTAGCGGGAGAGGCAAATGAGCAGTTCTTC; CDR3aa: CASSRGTLAGEANEQFF
abundance: .; j_gene: TRBJ2-1; d_gene: .; v_gene: TRBV7-2; CDR3nt: TGTGCCAGCAGCTTATTCAGGGGTACGGGCAATGAGCAGTTCTTC; CDR3aa: CASSLFRGTGNEQFF
abundance: once; j_gene: TRBJ1-2; d_gene: .; v_gene: TRBV11-2; CDR3nt: TGTGCCAGCAGCCAACTGGACAAGGAAACCTATGGCTACACCTTC; CDR3aa: CASSQLDKETYGYTF
abundance: once; j_gene: TRBJ1-5; d_gene: TRBD1; v_gene: TRBV5-4; CDR3nt: TGTGCCAGCAGCTTGGGGGGACAGGGGAGATATCAGCCCCAGCATTTT; CDR3aa: CASSLGGQGRYQPQHF
abundance: .; j_gene: TRBJ1-6; d_gene: TRBD1; v_gene: TRBV27; CDR3nt: TGTGCCACTCAGGGGGAGAATTCACCCCTCCACTTT; CDR3aa: CATQGENSPLHF
abundance: .; j_gene: TRBJ2-5; d_gene: .; v_gene: TRBV7-2; CDR3nt: TGTGCCAGCAGCAAGAGGGCAGGGGACACCACGGAGACCCAGTACTTC; CDR3aa: CASSKRAGDTTETQYF
abundance: .; j_gene: TRBJ1-5; d_gene: .; v_gene: TRBV19; CDR3nt: TGTGCCACCACAGGGTTCGGTCAGCCCCAGCATTTT; CDR3aa: CATTGFGQPQHF
abundance: .; j_gene: TRBJ2-1; d_gene: TRBD1; v_gene: TRBV24-1; CDR3nt: TGTGCCACCAGTGTCTACGGGACAGGGGGCTCCTACAATGAGCAGTTCTTC; CDR3aa: CATSVYGTGGSYNEQFF
abundance: few; j_gene: TRBJ1-5; d_gene: TRBD1; v_gene: TRBV7-9; CDR3nt: TGTGCCAGCAGCCAGACAGGGAATCAGCCCCAGCATTTT; CDR3aa: CASSQTGNQPQHF
abundance: .; j_gene: TRBJ2-5; d_gene: TRBD2; v_gene: TRBV7-3; CDR3nt: TGTGCCAGCAGCGAACCGGGGGGGCAAGAGACCCAGTACTTC; CDR3aa: CASSEPGGQETQYF
abundance: .; j_gene: TRBJ1-1; d_gene: TRBD1; v_gene: TRBV19; CDR3nt: TGTGCCAGTAGTATCCGAGGGGGCGACGCTTTCTTT; CDR3aa: CASSIRGGDAFF
abundance: .; j_gene: TRBJ2-1; d_gene: TRBD2; v_gene: TRBV24-1; CDR3nt: TGTGCCACCAGTGGACTAGCGGGAGACTTCCACAATGAGCAGTTCTTC; CDR3aa: CATSGLAGDFHNEQFF
abundance: .; j_gene: TRBJ2-5; d_gene: TRBD1; v_gene: TRBV11-2; CDR3nt: TGTGCCAGCAGCTTACACCGGACAGGAAAAGAGACCCAGTACTTC; CDR3aa: CASSLHRTGKETQYF
abundance: .; j_gene: TRBJ2-3; d_gene: .; v_gene: TRBV29-1; CDR3nt: TGCAGCGTCTATGGAACTCTAGCGTCCGGCACAGATACGCAGTATTTT; CDR3aa: CSVYGTLASGTDTQYF
abundance: .; j_gene: TRBJ2-1; d_gene: TRBD2; v_gene: TRBV29-1; CDR3nt: TGCAGCGTTGATTGGGTAGCGGGAGCAGATGAGCAGTTCTTC; CDR3aa: CSVDWVAGADEQFF
abundance: .; j_gene: TRBJ2-1; d_gene: .; v_gene: TRBV24-1; CDR3nt: TGTGCCACCAGTGACCCGACAGGAAGCTCCTACAATGAGCAGTTCTTC; CDR3aa: CATSDPTGSSYNEQFF
abundance: .; j_gene: TRBJ1-6; d_gene: .; v_gene: TRBV2; CDR3nt: TGTGCCAGCAGTGAGCAGGCCGTTAATAATTCACCCCTCCACTTT; CDR3aa: CASSEQAVNNSPLHF
abundance: once; j_gene: TRBJ1-1; d_gene: .; v_gene: TRBV7-9; CDR3nt: TGTGCCAGCAGCGCGGGGGTCACTGAAGCTTTCTTT; CDR3aa: CASSAGVTEAFF
abundance: few; j_gene: TRBJ1-5; d_gene: .; v_gene: TRBV30; CDR3nt: TGTGCCTGGACGCCAGACAGCAGGCAGCCCCAGCATTTT; CDR3aa: CAWTPDSRQPQHF
abundance: .; j_gene: TRBJ2-7; d_gene: .; v_gene: TRBV2; CDR3nt: TGTGCCAGCATTTATTCCTACGAGCAGTACTTC; CDR3aa: CASIYSYEQYF
abundance: .; j_gene: TRBJ2-1; d_gene: TRBD2; v_gene: TRBV19; CDR3nt: TGTGCCAGTAGTACCGGTCTAGCGGGAGGGCTAGATGAGCAGTTCTTC; CDR3aa: CASSTGLAGGLDEQFF
abundance: .; j_gene: TRBJ2-1; d_gene: .; v_gene: TRBV7-9; CDR3nt: TGTGCCAGCAGCTTAGGCCTTGACGGGAGTATCTACAATGAGCAGTTCTTC; CDR3aa: CASSLGLDGSIYNEQFF
abundance: once; j_gene: TRBJ2-3; d_gene: TRBD2; v_gene: TRBV5-8; CDR3nt: TGTGCCAGCAGCTTGGCGGCTAGCGGGACCCCGGGGGATACGCAGTATTTT; CDR3aa: CASSLAASGTPGDTQYF
abundance: .; j_gene: TRBJ2-2; d_gene: .; v_gene: TRBV5-4; CDR3nt: TGTGCCAGCAGCTTGGACGGGGCCGGGGAGCTGTTTTTT; CDR3aa: CASSLDGAGELFF
abundance: .; j_gene: TRBJ1-5; d_gene: TRBD1; v_gene: TRBV3-1/TRBV3-2; CDR3nt: TGTGCCAGCAGCCGGGGGACAGGGGAGAGGAATCAGCCCCAGCATTTT; CDR3aa: CASSRGTGERNQPQHF
abundance: .; j_gene: TRBJ2-1; d_gene: .; v_gene: TRBV7-9; CDR3nt: TGTGCCAGCAGCTTAGGGTCGGGAGAGTACAATGAGCAGTTCTTC; CDR3aa: CASSLGSGEYNEQFF
abundance: .; j_gene: TRBJ2-7; d_gene: TRBD2; v_gene: TRBV2; CDR3nt: TGTGCCAGCAGTGTAGCGGGAGTTGAGCAGTACTTC; CDR3aa: CASSVAGVEQYF
abundance: few; j_gene: TRBJ1-2; d_gene: TRBD1; v_gene: TRBV7-8; CDR3nt: TGTGCCAGCAGCCATGGGACAGCCTATGGCTACACCTTC; CDR3aa: CASSHGTAYGYTF
abundance: .; j_gene: TRBJ1-5; d_gene: .; v_gene: TRBV19; CDR3nt: TGTGCCAGTAGTCAGCAGGGGAATCAGCCCCAGCATTTT; CDR3aa: CASSQQGNQPQHF
abundance: .; j_gene: TRBJ2-3; d_gene: .; v_gene: TRBV18; CDR3nt: TGTGCCAGCTCACTCCGAGAAGTTAGCACAGATACGCAGTATTTT; CDR3aa: CASSLREVSTDTQYF
abundance: .; j_gene: TRBJ1-3; d_gene: TRBD1; v_gene: TRBV11-2; CDR3nt: TGTGCCAGCAGCACACTGGACAGGCGAGGAAACACCATATATTTT; CDR3aa: CASSTLDRRGNTIYF